One sample yielded the 32 T cell receptor beta chains listed below, sequenced in a study of T cell repertoires in cytomegalovirus infection. One entry per CDR3 protein results from TCRdb running MiXCR on the reads. The sample contains roughly 720,000 distinct CDR3 sequences, 35% to 45% of which appear only once. The specimen was PBMCs. Receptor source: a human donor in good health (CMV status not recorded). Some clones in this sample may be carry-over from other donors' samples.

This sequence joins TRBV7-2 and TRBJ1-1; 10 bases match TRBD1. The ends lost 5 bases at V and 2 bases at J; junction bases unmatched: 8. The germline V gene encodes CDR1 SGHTA and CDR2 FQGNSA. This CDR3 region has 16 residues. The DNA of the CDR3 is TGTGCCAGCAGCCTGCGAGACAGGGGGCAAAACACTGAAGCTTTCTTT. It specifies CASSLRDRGQNTEAFF.

This chain connects TRBV29-1 to TRBJ2-5; D may match TRBD1 or TRBD2 (7 bases each). The CDR3 has 15 amino acids. V was trimmed by 5 bases and J by 4 bases, leaving 20 bases between them. CDR1 is SQVTM, CDR2 ANQGSEA, per germline. The CDR3: CSVRGGRGQLETQYF. The CDR3 nucleotides read TGCAGCGTTCGAGGAGGGAGGGGGCAGTTAGAGACCCAGTACTTC. The variable domain in full, completed from reference TRBV29-1 and TRBJ2-5, reads SAVISQKPSRDICQRGTSLTIQCQVDSQVTMMFWYRQQPGQSLTLIATANQGSEATYESGFVIDKFPISRPNLTFSTLTVSNMSPEDSSIYLCSVRGGRGQLETQYFGPGTRLLVL.

In this sample, this clonotype turned up a few times. This chain links TRBV19 with TRBJ1-5; TRBD1 agrees at 8 bases. CDR1 is LNHDA, CDR2 SQIVND, per germline (reference sequence). The length of the CDR3 is 16 residues. Losses at the gene ends were 3 bases for V and 4 bases for J; bases not matched to a gene: 8. The CDR3 coding sequence is TGTGCCAGTAGTATCGGACAGGGCCTTGGGAATCAGCCCCAGCATTTT. This sequence encodes CASSIGQGLGNQPQHF.

This clonotype was seen more than once but under ten times. This chain joins TRBV27 and TRBJ1-6; D gene uncertain. The CDR3 is 13 residues long. Between the trimmed V and J ends, which lost 3 bases and 13 bases, there was a span of 13 bases. Germline V gives CDR1 MNHEY, CDR2 SMNVEV (reference sequence). In DNA, the CDR3 is TGTGCCAGCAGTTTCGCGTACCTCGCGCCCCTCCACTTT. It translates to CASSFAYLAPLHF.

The chain links TRBV28 to TRBJ1-5; D is uncertain. The V gene lost 1 base and the J gene lost 2 bases, with 9 bases spanning the gap. This CDR3 has 15 amino acids. Per the germline V gene, CDR1 is MDHEN and CDR2 is SYDVKM. The CDR3 DNA is TGTGCCAGCAGTTTATTTAGGCTCCGCAATCAGCCCCAGCATTTT. Encoded protein: CASSLFRLRNQPQHF.

The chain combines TRBV27 with TRBJ1-2, with TRBD1 identical over 7 bases. This CDR3 is 15 amino acids long. Germline V CDR1 and CDR2: MNHEY, SMNVEV (reference sequence). Trimming removed 4 bases from V and 8 bases from J; junction bases left unmatched: 13. The CDR3 sequence is CASSSSLGQVEGYTF. The CDR3 nucleotides are TGTGCCAGCAGTTCCTCCCTTGGACAGGTGGAAGGCTACACCTTC.

This clonotype was recorded a few times. CDR3 sequence: CASSHAGLAEQFF. CDR3 DNA: TGTGCCAGCAGCCACGCGGGACTAGCGGAGCAGTTCTTC. The rearrangement links TRBV4-2 to TRBJ2-1; the match to TRBD2 covers 10 bases. J lost 10 bases, V lost 3 bases, and 3 bases had no gene match. The CDR3 consists of 13 residues. Looked up from germline, CDR1 is LGHNA and CDR2 is YNFKEQ.

This chain joins TRBV4-2 and TRBJ2-1, with TRBD2 matching over 9 bases. CDR3 length equals 21 residues. Germline CDR1 reads LGHNA; CDR2 reads YNFKEQ. Trimming cost V 2 bases and J 7 bases; bases outside gene matches: 24. In DNA form, the CDR3 reads TGTGCCAGCAGCCAAAAGACTAGCGGCCCATCACTGCACTACGTCTTGAATGAGCAGTTCTTC. Protein: CASSQKTSGPSLHYVLNEQFF.

The V and J genes are TRBV11-2 and TRBJ2-1, with TRBD2 identical over 9 bases. From germline, CDR1 is SGHAT and CDR2 FQNNGV. This CDR3 is built from 19 residues. Trimming at V came to 5 bases and at J to 4 bases, leaving 18 bases not matched to a gene. CDR3 DNA: TGTGCCAGCAGCCCCGAACCCTCGACTAGCGGTCGGGGGTACAATGAGCAGTTCTTC. Translating gives CASSPEPSTSGRGYNEQFF. Full variable domain (outside the CDR3, taken from reference TRBV11-2 and TRBJ2-1): EAGVAQSPRYKIIEKRQSVAFWCNPISGHATLYWYQQILGQGPKLLIQFQNNGVVDDSQLPKDRFSAERLKGVDSTLKIQPAKLEDSAVYLCASSPEPSTSGRGYNEQFFGPGTRLTVL.

Note on this clonotype: It is likely a read error, because the conserved phenylalanine at the end of the CDR3 is missing. V is TRBV2 and J is TRBJ2-1; D is uncertain. The CDR3 loop spans 11 amino acids. V lost 2 bases, J lost 7 bases, and 3 bases lay in between. Germline V lookup: CDR1 SNHLY, CDR2 FYNNEI. The CDR3 DNA reads as TGTGCCAGCAGTGAAAGGAATGAGCAGTTCTTA. Its protein is CASSERNEQFL.

The chain has TRBV7-6 and TRBJ2-2; D not certain. The CDR3 contains 14 residues. V lost 5 bases and J lost 6, with 13 bases in between. CDR1 and CDR2 from the germline V gene are SGHVS and FNYEAQ. The CDR3: CASSGEPGPGELFF. DNA of the CDR3: TGTGCCAGCAGCGGGGAACCGGGCCCCGGGGAGCTGTTTTTT.

This clonotype has only one observation. The chain combines TRBV5-5 with TRBJ1-4, with TRBD1 identical over 8 bases. The germline CDR1 and CDR2 sequences are SGHKS and YYEKEE (reference sequence). The CDR3 consists of 17 residues. V was clipped by 2 bases and J by 6 bases; unmatched bases: 12. The CDR3 nucleotides read TGTGCCAGCAGCTTAGCAGGACAGGGAAGGGCTGATGAAAAACTGTTTTTT. Translating gives CASSLAGQGRADEKLFF.

This clonotype was seen just once. The chain has TRBV19 and TRBJ2-1, with D possibly matching TRBD2 (6 bases). CDR1 is LNHDA and CDR2 is SQIVND in the germline V gene (reference sequence). The CDR3 has 15 residues. The V end was cut by 4 bases, the J end by 4 bases, with 14 bases between. In DNA, the CDR3 is TGTGCCAGTAGTACGACTTCGGGAGCATACAATGAGCAGTTCTTC. It encodes CASSTTSGAYNEQFF.

The table lists this clonotype with a count of one. The genes are TRBV24-1 and TRBJ2-5, with TRBD1 matching 9 bases. V lost 3 bases, J lost 5 bases, and 9 bases stayed unmatched. Germline V gives CDR1 KGHDR, CDR2 SFDVKD. The CDR3 spans 16 residues. The CDR3 nucleotides are TGTGCCACCAGTGATCCGGGACAGGGATGGACGGAGACCCAGTACTTC. Its protein is CATSDPGQGWTETQYF.

This clonotype was found a few times. This chain connects TRBV7-2 to TRBJ2-7; 9 bases fit TRBD2. Germline CDR1 and CDR2: SGHTA and FQGNSA. The CDR3 totals 15 residues. J was trimmed by 1 base and V by 8 bases; bases with no gene match: 9. CDR3 region: CASAGTSGPSYEQYF. The CDR3 DNA is TGTGCCAGCGCGGGAACTAGCGGGCCTTCCTACGAGCAGTACTTC.

With respect to this clonotype: A much larger clone is a single base away; this may be a read error. V usage is TRBV7-2 and J usage is TRBJ1-2; the D is unclear. Germline-derived CDR1 and CDR2 are SGHTA and FQGNSA. This CDR3 spans 14 amino acids. In DNA, the CDR3 is TGTGCCAGCAGCCCTGGCGTAGGGATATATGTCTACACCTTC. Amino acid sequence: CASSPGVGIYVYTF.

This clonotype was recorded a few times. V gene TRBV10-3 combines with J gene TRBJ1-5; maybe TRBD1 (5 bases). The V end lost 4 bases, the J end lost 2 bases, and 12 bases lay between the germline ends. Germline V gene lookup returns CDR1 ENHRY and CDR2 SYGVKD. The CDR3 spans 15 residues. The CDR3 region has the DNA TGTGCCATCAGTGTCGGACAAGTAGGCAATCAGCCCCAGCATTTT. Residues: CAISVGQVGNQPQHF.

The V call is TRBV7-6, the J call TRBJ1-2; tentatively, D is TRBD1 (6 bases). The CDR3 has 13 amino acids. V was clipped by 5 bases and J by 4 bases, with 11 bases between them. The V gene's germline CDR1 is SGHVS and CDR2 FNYEAQ. The DNA of the CDR3 is TGTGCCAGCAGCGCCGGGACACTCTATGGCTACACCTTC. This encodes CASSAGTLYGYTF.

This clonotype was picked up a small number of times. The chain recombines TRBV6-2 or TRBV6-3 with TRBJ1-5; D call uncertain. CDR1 and CDR2 from the germline V gene are MNHEY and SVGEGT. This CDR3 is built from 15 residues. V gave up 6 bases and J gave up 3 bases, with 15 bases separating them. CDR3 sequence: CASRKTDFVNQPQHF. The CDR3 DNA reads as TGTGCCAGCAGAAAAACGGATTTTGTCAATCAGCCCCAGCATTTT.

The rearrangement uses TRBV5-1 and TRBJ1-1; D unresolved. CDR1 and CDR2 from the germline V gene are SGHRS and YFSETQ. There are 15 residues in the CDR3. The ends were cut back, 3 bases at V and 7 bases at J, with 19 bases in the middle. CDR3 in amino acids: CASSSGMGIGIEAFF. CDR3 DNA: TGCGCCAGCAGCTCCGGCATGGGGATAGGGATTGAAGCTTTCTTT. Full variable domain (remainder filled in from reference TRBV5-1 and TRBJ1-1): KAGVTQTPRYLIKTRGQQVTLSCSPISGHRSVSWYQQTPGQGLQFLFEYFSETQRNKGNFPGRFSGRQFSNSRSEMNVSTLELGDSALYLCASSSGMGIGIEAFFGQGTRLTVV.

This clonotype was seen a handful of times. This chain joins TRBV7-6 and TRBJ1-2; 11 nucleotides agree with TRBD1. The CDR3 runs to 14 residues. Germline V CDR1 and CDR2: SGHVS, FNYEAQ. V dropped 5 bases and J dropped 4; count of bases not matched to a gene: 3. The CDR3 DNA reads as TGTGCCAGCAGCGGGGGACAGGGGGGCTATGGCTACACCTTC. Translating it yields CASSGGQGGYGYTF. The variable domain in full, completed from reference TRBV7-6 and TRBJ1-2, reads GAGVSQSPRYKVTKRGQDVALRCDPISGHVSLYWYRQALGQGPEFLTYFNYEAQQDKSGLPNDRFSAERPEGSISTLTIQRTEQRDSAMYRCASSGGQGGYGYTFGSGTRLTVV.

This clonotype was observed once. V and J are TRBV3-1 and TRBJ1-2; 9 bases are a match to TRBD1. Germline CDR1 LGHDT, CDR2 YNNKEL (reference sequence). This CDR3 region has 13 residues. Trimming took 5 bases from V and 8 from J; bases not matched to a gene: 6. The chain's CDR3 is CASSGDRGSGYTF. CDR3 DNA: TGTGCCAGCAGCGGAGACAGGGGGTCGGGCTACACCTTC.

This chain joins TRBV28 and TRBJ2-7, with 7 bases fitting TRBD1. This CDR3 is built from 15 residues. Losses at the gene ends were 6 bases for V and 3 bases for J; bases not matched to a gene: 11. The germline V gene encodes CDR1 MDHEN and CDR2 SYDVKM. The CDR3 sequence is CASRNRQGRFYEQYF. The CDR3 DNA reads TGTGCCAGCAGAAACAGACAGGGCAGATTCTACGAGCAGTACTTC.

The gene calls are TRBV25-1 and TRBJ2-2, with 11 bases fitting TRBD2. Per germline, CDR1 MGHDK and CDR2 SYGVNS. The ends lost 8 bases at V and 4 bases at J; junction bases unmatched: 3. The CDR3 has 14 amino acids. The CDR3 loop reads CASQLAGATGELFF. DNA of the CDR3: TGTGCCAGCCAACTAGCGGGGGCCACCGGGGAGCTGTTTTTT.

This clonotype was seen only a few times. V gene TRBV28 combines with J gene TRBJ1-3; D is possibly TRBD1 (6 bases). CDR1 and CDR2 (germline): MDHEN, SYDVKM. V dropped 5 bases and J dropped 4 bases, with 18 bases sitting between them. This CDR3 comprises 16 residues. The chain's CDR3 is CASSQPPGQQGNTIYF. Written as DNA, the CDR3 is TGTGCCAGCAGTCAGCCTCCGGGACAACAAGGAAACACCATATATTTT.

This sequence joins TRBV12-3 or TRBV12-4 and TRBJ2-6; D may correspond to TRBD1 or TRBD2 (7 bases each). The CDR3 has 16 amino acids. The V end was cut by 3 bases, the J end by 2 bases, with 11 bases between. The CDR3 nucleotides read TGTGCCAGCAGTTTCAGGGGGGGGACTGGGGCCAACGTCCTGACTTTC. Translated: CASSFRGGTGANVLTF.

The chain has TRBV12-3 or TRBV12-4 and TRBJ1-2; possibly TRBD1 for D (6 bases). The V end lost 0 bases, the J end lost 1 base, and 9 bases lay between the germline ends. The CDR3 loop spans 15 amino acids. CDR3 sequence: CASSLAGGINYGYTF. The CDR3 DNA reads as TGTGCCAGCAGTTTAGCGGGGGGCATTAACTATGGCTACACCTTC.

The chain couples TRBV20-1 to TRBJ1-5, with TRBD1 matching over 11 bases. This CDR3 spans 17 amino acids. Per germline, CDR1 DFQATT and CDR2 SNEGSKA (reference sequence). J lost 2 bases, V lost 5 bases, and 11 bases had no gene match. CDR3 DNA sequence: TGCAGTGCTTCGGACAGGGGGCGTGGGGGGGGCAATCAGCCCCAGCATTTT. Protein: CSASDRGRGGGNQPQHF.

This clonotype has at least ten counts. The CDR3 nucleotides are TGTGCCAGCAGCTTTAACTACGAGCAGTACTTC. Amino acids: CASSFNYEQYF. This sequence joins TRBV28 and TRBJ2-7; no definite D call. The CDR3 consists of 11 residues. Trimming stripped 6 bases from V and 3 bases from J, with 6 bases between. CDR1 and CDR2 (germline): MDHEN, SYDVKM.

The sample holds a few counts of this clonotype. The rearrangement joins TRBV28 to TRBJ1-5, with D unclear. Germline V gives CDR1 MDHEN, CDR2 SYDVKM. V lost 3 bases, J lost 9 bases, and 9 bases lay in between. The CDR3 runs to 12 residues. CDR3 protein: CASSFGDRPQHF. The CDR3 DNA sequence: TGTGCCAGCAGTTTTGGGGATAGGCCCCAGCATTTT.

The genes are TRBV27 and TRBJ1-1; D remains unclear. This CDR3 is built from 14 residues. V was trimmed by 2 bases and J by 5 bases, leaving 12 bases between them. Per germline, CDR1 MNHEY and CDR2 SMNVEV (reference sequence). The CDR3 reads CASSLRDWGTEAFF. The CDR3 DNA reads TGTGCCAGCAGTTTACGGGATTGGGGAACTGAAGCTTTCTTT.

This clonotype was seen a handful of times. The chain couples TRBV3-1 to TRBJ2-1; 8 bases fit TRBD1. The V gene's germline CDR1 is LGHDT and CDR2 YNNKEL (reference sequence). The CDR3 contains 12 residues. V lost 7 bases to trimming and J lost 15 bases; unmatched junction nucleotides: 11. The DNA for the CDR3 is TGTGCCAGCAACCCTGGACAGGGAAGACTGTTCTTC. Protein product: CASNPGQGRLFF.